This T cell receptor (beta chain) was sequenced for a study of tissue T cells after allogeneic stem cell transplantation (dated 2022 in TCRdb). The study in broad terms: The study profiled TCR beta repertoires across many tissues from research autopsies of patients with and without GVHD, plus mouse models of GVHD. The human part of the study was a prospective observational study with no blinding and no randomization. Points the paper makes about the study in general: Sampling depth was acknowledged as a limitation, and the patient cohort was both small and clinically heterogeneous. Within patients, how anatomically similar tissues were was a major factor shaping TCR repertoire composition, regardless of disease or transplant status. Only a few T cell clones appeared in more than one patient, yet motif-based clustering showed tissue-specific repertoire signatures that were shared between patients. The study did not establish which tissue TCRs were alloreactive or antigen-specific, and some clones may have been host cells that persisted. In both patients and mice, only a limited portion of the TCR repertoire detected in tissues was captured by blood and spleen T cells.

Preparation of the library involved the immunoSEQ multiplex PCR assay. TCRbeta CDR3 sequencing was performed at survey depth by Adaptive Biotechnologies, and CDR3 sequences, V/J genes, productive frequency and template counts were reported. Amplification of TCR beta CDR3 regions started from genomic DNA instead of RNA. As for the authors' bioinformatics: Jensen-Shannon divergence was used to quantify pairwise repertoire overlap between tissues, with a value of 1 meaning complete divergence and a value of 0 meaning identical repertoires. Tissues were clustered by single-linkage agglomerative hierarchical clustering of pairwise JSD values and displayed as dendrograms. GLIPH2 was run on all patient samples with simulation_depth 1000, kmer_min_depth 3, cdr3_length_cutoff 8, keeping groups with more than two unique CDR3s. In a standardized tissue-overlap score, Jaccard GLIPH-group overlap across patients was extrapolated to a standard repertoire size of 1000 clones. To look at how diversity was associated with clinical or experimental variables, linear mixed-effect models were used, with tissue treated as a fixed effect and individual treated as a random effect. This immuneACCESS table, as held by TCRdb, lists in-frame sequences with V and J called but not all clones. Of the missing ones, under half trace to an unresolved V gene in checked studies; the others have no known cause. The DNA gave D and trimming, while V, J and clone size come from that table. The sample table lists around 6,200 clones, around 50% of them with a count of one. Almost 8% of the sample comes from the top ten.

The CDR3 covers 13 residues, taking in both the cysteine and the phenylalanine. The 36 bases shown cover part of the CDR3, and their frame starts at base 1. The germline V end is reduced by 4 bases and the J end by 2 bases; junction bases left unmatched: 0. CDR1 is given as KGHPV and CDR2 as FQNQEV, both from the germline V gene (reference sequence). Sample time point, as interpreted from the label and publication: mouse harvest day 7 after allogeneic transplant. Each mouse graft consisted of 10^7 T-cell-depleted bone marrow cells plus 10^6 splenic CD5+ T cells and was given by tail vein injection. A major MHC-mismatch B6 (H2b) into BALB/c (H2d) model was used to model mouse GVHD, and tissues were profiled at day 7 or 14. Mouse tissues and retro-orbital blood were harvested on day 7 or 14 post-transplant using separate sterile tools per animal; livers were flushed beforehand. Before genomic DNA isolation with the DNeasy Blood & Tissue Kit, mouse tissues were minced with razor blades in buffered saline.

Only a few counts were recorded for this clone. The antigen this receptor binds is unknown. Gene names and germline sequences here are the mouse ones. The read terminates 1 residue ahead of where the CDR3 ends, so the germline J gene completes it. Other DNA sequences from this sample encode an identical CDR3 as well. Sequencing used gut tissue. The source is a female BALB/c mouse given C57BL/6 T cells with graft-versus-host disease after an allogeneic hematopoietic cell transplant. This sequence uses TRBV26 and TRBJ1-2; a stretch of 8 junction bases matches TRBD1. The encoded CDR3 is CASSRTGNSDYTF. The part of the CDR3 DNA that was read is TGTGCCAGCAGTCGGACAGGGAACTCCGACTACACC.